The 30 T cell receptor beta chains reported below all come from one sample, sequenced in a study of immune cell composition in non-small cell lung cancer. Produced via immunoSEQ multiplex PCR; TCRdb's table is partial and in-frame only. The repertoire includes 6,400 or so clones, approximately 84% of them detected once, and roughly an eighth sits in the top ten. Sequenced sample: lung tumor tissue. Receptor source: a human donor with non-small cell lung cancer.

The rearrangement joins TRBV19 to TRBJ2-2, with 8 nucleotides matching TRBD1. This CDR3 is built from 14 residues. J lost 5 bases, V lost 5 bases, and 4 bases had no gene match. Germline CDR1 reads LNHDA; CDR2 reads SQIVND (reference sequence). The CDR3 DNA is TGTGCCAGTAGTGGGACAGGTTGGACCGGGGAGCTGTTTTTT. It translates to CASSGTGWTGELFF.

This clone was recorded a few times. This chain joins TRBV10-3 and TRBJ2-3; 14 positions agree with TRBD2. J gave up 2 bases and V 10 bases, and 8 bases lay outside the gene matches. The CDR3 is made up of 16 amino acids. Germline assignment: CDR1 ENHRY and CDR2 SYGVKD. The CDR3 DNA is TGTGCCACTGGCGGGACTAGCGGGGGTAACACAGATACGCAGTATTTT. Translation gives CATGGTSGGNTDTQYF.

V usage is TRBV9 and J usage is TRBJ2-2, with 13 positions matching TRBD2. The CDR3 has 16 residues. Trimming took 4 bases from V and 6 from J; bases not matched to a gene: 6. In germline, CDR1 is SGDLS, CDR2 YYNGEE. The CDR3 sequence: CASSPTSGGAAGELFF. CDR3 nucleotides: TGTGCCAGCAGCCCAACTAGCGGGGGGGCCGCCGGGGAGCTGTTTTTT.

V is TRBV10-1 and J is TRBJ1-2; 10 bases align to TRBD1. Germline trimming cut 5 bases from V and 5 bases from J; bases unmatched to any gene: 2. The CDR3 has 13 amino acids. Germline CDR1 and CDR2: WNHNN and SYGVQD (reference sequence). CDR3 coding DNA: TGCGCCAGCAGTCGGGACAGGGGATATGGCTACACCTTC. Translation: CASSRDRGYGYTF.

DNA for the CDR3: TGTGCCAGCAGGGAGACTAGCGGGATCCACGAGCAGTACTTC. The encoded protein is CASRETSGIHEQYF. The genes are TRBV2 and TRBJ2-7; 11 nucleotides agree with TRBD2. Trimming at V came to 6 bases and at J to 5 bases, leaving 6 bases not matched to a gene. The CDR3 is 14 amino acids. The V gene's germline CDR1 is SNHLY and CDR2 FYNNEI.

This clone was detected once. The chain is built from TRBV7-2 and TRBJ2-5, with 10 bases identical to TRBD2. Germline V gene sequence: CDR1 SGHTA, CDR2 FQGNSA. The CDR3 extends over 16 amino acids. The trim removed 5 bases at V and 4 bases at J, leaving 10 bases unmatched. The CDR3 sequence is CASSRIAGGRAETQYF. Written as DNA, the CDR3 is TGTGCCAGCAGCAGGATAGCGGGGGGCAGGGCAGAGACCCAGTACTTC. The full variable domain, its missing parts supplied by reference TRBV7-2 and TRBJ2-5, is GAGVSQSPSNKVTEKGKDVELRCDPISGHTALYWYRQSLGQGLEFLIYFQGNSAPDKSGLPSDRFSAERTGGSVSTLTIQRTQQEDSAVYLCASSRIAGGRAETQYFGPGTRLLVL.

The chain carries TRBV4-1 and TRBJ2-5; 9 nucleotides line up with TRBD2. Germline V gene sequence: CDR1 MGHRA, CDR2 YSYEKL. The V segment lost 0 bases and the J segment 2 bases; nucleotides outside the gene matches: 7. This CDR3 is 17 amino acids long. CDR3 region: CASSQEPLAGLQETQYF. The CDR3 DNA sequence: TGCGCCAGCAGCCAAGAACCGCTAGCGGGGCTACAAGAGACCCAGTACTTC.

The chain uses TRBV28 and TRBJ2-6; D is unresolved. Trimming removed 6 bases at V and 1 base at J, with 4 bases between. Germline V gene data show CDR1 as MDHEN and CDR2 as SYDVKM. This CDR3 spans 13 amino acids. The CDR3 protein is CASSKSGANVLTF. The CDR3, as DNA: TGTGCCAGCAGCAAATCTGGGGCCAACGTCCTGACTTTC.

This clone was seen once. The chain joins TRBV7-9 to TRBJ1-2; 12 nucleotides agree with TRBD1. The CDR3 totals 17 residues. The V gene's germline CDR1 is SEHNR and CDR2 FQNEAQ (reference sequence). The V and J ends lost 1 base and 7 bases, in that order; junction bases with no gene match: 10. CDR3 amino acids: CASSLDRSGQGAVGYTF. The CDR3 bases are TGTGCCAGCAGCTTAGACCGTTCGGGACAGGGGGCGGTTGGCTACACCTTC.

The chain carries TRBV27 and TRBJ2-7; 10 bases line up with TRBD2. Germline CDR1 is MNHEY and CDR2 is SMNVEV (reference sequence). The V segment lost 7 bases and the J segment 3 bases; nucleotides outside the gene matches: 9. The CDR3 runs 15 residues. The CDR3, as DNA: TGTGCCAGCAAACACCCCTCTAGCGGGAGCTACGAGCAGTACTTC. This translates into CASKHPSSGSYEQYF.

V gene TRBV28 combines with J gene TRBJ1-5; the D gene is possibly TRBD1 (5 bases). V lost 8 bases and J lost 4, with 18 bases in between. The CDR3 is made up of 15 amino acids. Per germline, CDR1 MDHEN and CDR2 SYDVKM. The CDR3: CASGRVKAGNQPQHF. The CDR3 DNA sequence: TGTGCCAGCGGCCGAGTTAAGGCAGGGAATCAGCCCCAGCATTTT.

The V gene is TRBV6-1, the J gene TRBJ2-5; maybe TRBD2 (5 bases). This CDR3 has 13 amino acids. In germline, CDR1 is MNHNS, CDR2 SASEGT. V lost 7 bases, J lost 2 bases, and 11 bases lay in between. CDR3 residues: CASNTERQETQYF. In nucleotides, the CDR3 is TGTGCCAGCAATACAGAGCGGCAAGAGACCCAGTACTTC.

This clone was detected once. J is TRBJ2-3 and V is TRBV4-2, with TRBD2 identical over 7 bases. This CDR3 region has 19 residues. Trimming removed 2 bases from V and 1 base from J; junction bases left unmatched: 15. Germline CDR1 LGHNA, CDR2 YNFKEQ. CDR3 region: CASSQLGGLGDGGTDTQYF. The CDR3 DNA is TGTGCCAGCAGCCAACTGGGAGGGCTAGGGGATGGGGGCACAGATACGCAGTATTTT.

The V gene is TRBV28, the J gene TRBJ1-3; D gene uncertain. The CDR3 has 12 amino acids. The germline V and J ends were trimmed by 5 bases and 9 bases, with 11 bases remaining between them. Germline CDR1 reads MDHEN; CDR2 reads SYDVKM. CDR3 protein: CASSPRGGTIYF. For the CDR3, the DNA is TGTGCCAGCAGTCCCCGCGGTGGCACCATATATTTT.

The J gene is TRBJ2-1, the V gene TRBV5-4; TRBD2 matches 8 bases. Germline lookup yields CDR1 SGHNT and CDR2 YYREEE (reference sequence). The CDR3 has 15 amino acids. With V trimmed by 1 base and J by 8 bases, 8 bases remained unmatched. The CDR3 is CASSLRTGGPHEQFF. In nucleotides, the CDR3 is TGTGCCAGCAGCTTGAGAACGGGGGGGCCCCATGAGCAGTTCTTC.

The V gene is TRBV10-2, the J gene TRBJ1-1, with D maybe TRBD1 (5 bases). The germline V gene has CDR1 WSHSY and CDR2 SAAADI. V shed 6 bases and J shed 6 bases, with 11 bases lying between them. This CDR3 has 12 amino acids. The CDR3 reads CASRGDSSEAFF. CDR3 nucleotide sequence: TGCGCCAGCAGGGGGGACTCCTCTGAAGCTTTCTTT.

The V gene is TRBV6-5, the J gene TRBJ2-1, with 10 nucleotides matching TRBD2. Germline CDR1 is MNHEY and CDR2 is SVGAGI. The CDR3 spans 14 residues. With V trimmed by 5 bases and J by 4 bases, 2 bases remained unmatched. The CDR3 loop reads CASSERGGYNEQFF. As DNA, the CDR3 is TGTGCCAGCAGTGAGCGGGGGGGATACAATGAGCAGTTCTTC.

Written as DNA, the CDR3 is TGTGCCAGCAGTCCAGACTCCAATCAGCCCCAGCATTTT. Translation: CASSPDSNQPQHF. The V call is TRBV14, the J call TRBJ1-5; D ambiguous. Germline lookup yields CDR1 SGHDN and CDR2 FVKESK. V shed 6 bases and J shed 3 bases, with 9 bases lying between them. The CDR3 is 13 amino acids. The full variable domain, in which reference TRBV14 and TRBJ1-5 provide the parts outside the CDR3, is EAGVTQFPSHSVIEKGQTVTLRCDPISGHDNLYWYRRVMGKEIKFLLHFVKESKQDESGMPNNRFLAERTGGTYSTLKVQPAELEDSGVYFCASSPDSNQPQHFGDGTRLSIL.

The chain is built from TRBV28 and TRBJ2-5, with 8 positions matching TRBD1. The junction had 7 bases not matched to a gene; V was cut back by 5 bases and J by 5 bases. CDR3 size: 14 residues. Germline assignment: CDR1 MDHEN and CDR2 SYDVKM. The CDR3 sequence is CASSRDRGWETQYF. The CDR3, as DNA: TGTGCCAGCAGTAGAGACAGGGGCTGGGAGACCCAGTACTTC.

This clone was seen only a few times. This chain uses TRBV5-6 with TRBJ2-1; TRBD1 might be the D (5 bases). V was clipped by 4 bases and J by 4 bases, with 9 bases between them. There are 13 residues in the CDR3. Germline CDR1 SGHDT, CDR2 YYEEEE. CDR3 in amino acids: CASSGAGYNEQFF. The CDR3 DNA reads TGTGCCAGCAGCGGGGCAGGTTACAATGAGCAGTTCTTC.

The J gene is TRBJ2-1, the V gene TRBV5-1; TRBD2 aligns across 7 bases. Unmatched junction bases numbered 11, after V lost 2 bases and J lost 6 bases. CDR1 SGHRS and CDR2 YFSETQ come from the germline V gene. The CDR3 runs 16 residues. CDR3 sequence (DNA): TGCGCCAGCAGCTTCGACGGGGCTAGCGGCCGCAATGAGCAGTTCTTC. This gives the protein CASSFDGASGRNEQFF. Based on the CDR3 plus reference TRBV5-1 and TRBJ2-1, the full variable domain is KAGVTQTPRYLIKTRGQQVTLSCSPISGHRSVSWYQQTPGQGLQFLFEYFSETQRNKGNFPGRFSGRQFSNSRSEMNVSTLELGDSALYLCASSFDGASGRNEQFFGPGTRLTVL.

The J gene is TRBJ1-5, the V gene TRBV6-1; tentatively, D is TRBD1 (6 bases). V was trimmed by 8 bases and J by 0 bases, leaving 14 bases between them. Germline lookup yields CDR1 MNHNS and CDR2 SASEGT. The CDR3 is 15 amino acids. For the CDR3, the DNA is TGTGCCAGCGGGGGGGACAATTATAGCAATCAGCCCCAGCATTTT. Encoded protein: CASGGDNYSNQPQHF.

This clone was counted once. V and J are TRBV10-3 and TRBJ2-4; TRBD2 is a possible D gene (6 bases). The CDR3 spans 16 residues. The germline CDR1 and CDR2 sequences are ENHRY and SYGVKD. V dropped 0 bases and J dropped 5 bases, with 14 bases sitting between them. The CDR3 DNA is TGTGCCATCAGTGAGTCGATAGGGAGGATGGAAAACATTCAGTACTTC. Translated, it gives CAISESIGRMENIQYF.

This chain uses TRBV5-4 with TRBJ1-1; no clear D. With 3 bases removed from V and 10 bases from J, the gap between germline ends came to 13 bases. Germline CDR1 reads SGHNT; CDR2 reads YYREEE (reference sequence). The CDR3 is 12 amino acids. The CDR3 nucleotides are TGTGCCAGCAGCTCTGACACGGCGGGAGCTTTCTTT. Protein product: CASSSDTAGAFF.

The rearrangement joins TRBV29-1 to TRBJ2-1, with TRBD2 identical over 9 bases. J lost 4 bases, V lost 7 bases, and 5 bases had no gene match. This CDR3 spans 13 amino acids. Germline CDR1 and CDR2: SQVTM and ANQGSEA. As DNA, the CDR3 is TGCAGCGGCGGGGGGGACAGTTACAATGAGCAGTTCTTC. Protein sequence: CSGGGDSYNEQFF.

The rearrangement links TRBV4-3 to TRBJ1-3; the D gene is possibly TRBD1 (5 bases). CDR1 is LGHNA, CDR2 YSLEER, per germline. This CDR3 contains 15 residues. Trimming left V 0 bases short and J 2 bases short, with 8 bases between. CDR3 residues: CASSQDPGTGNTIYF. The DNA for the CDR3 is TGCGCCAGCAGCCAAGATCCAGGGACTGGAAACACCATATATTTT.

The chain couples TRBV5-1 to TRBJ1-1, with a weak D call TRBD1 (5 bases). V lost 4 bases, J lost 0 bases, and 10 bases lay in between. There are 14 residues in the CDR3. The germline CDR1 and CDR2 sequences are SGHRS and YFSETQ. The CDR3 here is CASSQRQLNTEAFF. Written as DNA, the CDR3 is TGCGCCAGCAGCCAAAGACAGCTGAACACTGAAGCTTTCTTT.

V gene TRBV11-2 combines with J gene TRBJ2-6; possible D gene TRBD1, 6 bases. CDR1 and CDR2 from the germline V gene are SGHAT and FQNNGV. V shed 5 bases and J shed 2 bases, with 10 bases lying between them. CDR3 length equals 15 residues. CDR3 in amino acids: CASSLNRAGANVLTF. CDR3 nucleotide sequence: TGTGCCAGCAGCCTAAACAGGGCTGGGGCCAACGTCCTGACTTTC. The variable domain in full, completed from reference TRBV11-2 and TRBJ2-6, reads EAGVAQSPRYKIIEKRQSVAFWCNPISGHATLYWYQQILGQGPKLLIQFQNNGVVDDSQLPKDRFSAERLKGVDSTLKIQPAKLEDSAVYLCASSLNRAGANVLTFGAGSRLTVL.

V and J are TRBV4-1 and TRBJ2-6; tentatively, D is TRBD1 (7 bases). This CDR3 is built from 18 residues. V lost 0 bases and J lost 0, with 12 bases in between. CDR1 is MGHRA and CDR2 is YSYEKL in the germline V gene. The CDR3 DNA sequence: TGCGCCAGCAGCCAAGAGCGGGGACAGCTCTCTGGGGCCAACGTCCTGACTTTC. Protein product: CASSQERGQLSGANVLTF.

The gene calls are TRBV6-4 and TRBJ2-3, with 12 bases matching TRBD1. This CDR3 contains 14 residues. Germline trimming cut 4 bases from V and 9 bases from J; bases unmatched to any gene: 5. The germline CDR1 and CDR2 sequences are MRHNA and SNTAGT. The CDR3 protein is CASSAGDRGHTQYF. The CDR3 nucleotides are TGTGCCAGCAGTGCTGGGGACAGGGGGCACACGCAGTATTTT.